These T cell receptor beta chains were read from a single sample in a study of cytomegalovirus exposure and HLA in healthy donors. Clones were sequenced by immunoSEQ multiplex PCR, and TCRdb holds only the in-frame ones, with some missing. Of around 130,000 clones listed, 65% to 90% are singletons. Sequenced input: PBMCs. All receptors derive from a man aged 18-30 years in good health and CMV-seronegative. Each CDR3 is given with its conserved first and last residue. D genes are given only for firm matches. Only part of the rows carry a size: once, few, many, or a class if the clone is expanded.

J gene | D gene | V gene | clone size | CDR3 DNA | CDR3 protein
TRBJ1-4 | - | TRBV6-4 | - | TGTGCCAGCAGTGACCCGAGCAAGAACAGGCCTTCTAATGAAAAACTGTTTTTT | CASSDPSKNRPSNEKLFF
TRBJ2-2 | TRBD2 | TRBV7-9 | once | TGTGCCAGCAGCCCAACGGGGGGGCCGGTCACCGGGGAGCTGTTTTTT | CASSPTGGPVTGELFF
TRBJ1-1 | TRBD1 | TRBV7-2 | - | TGTGCCAGCAGCTTCGAGGGGGCGTTGGTAGGAGCTTTCTTT | CASSFEGALVGAFF
TRBJ2-7 | - | TRBV7-2 | - | TGTGCCAGCAGCTTAGAACCGGGACACTACTACGAGCAGTACTTC | CASSLEPGHYYEQYF
TRBJ2-3 | - | TRBV19 | - | TGTGCCAGTAGAAGAGGGAGCACAGATACGCAGTATTTT | CASRRGSTDTQYF
TRBJ2-1 | TRBD1 | TRBV10-3 | - | TGTGCCATCAGTGAGAGGACAGGGGGACGGAGTGAGCAGTTCTTC | CAISERTGGRSEQFF
TRBJ1-4 | - | TRBV6-5 | - | TGTGCCAGCAGCTCACAGGCTCCTGGAAAACTGTTTTTT | CASSSQAPGKLFF
TRBJ2-2 | TRBD2 | TRBV9 | - | TGTGCCAGCAGCCCACGGACTAGCGGGAACACCGGGGAGCTGTTTTTT | CASSPRTSGNTGELFF
TRBJ1-2 | - | TRBV9 | - | TGTGCCAGCAGCGGGGGGGGGTTCCAGTCCTATGGCTACACCTTC | CASSGGGFQSYGYTF
TRBJ1-2 | TRBD1 | TRBV9 | - | TGTGCCAGCCGCGCGGTTTTGGCAGGGGGCAATGGCTACACCTTC | CASRAVLAGGNGYTF
TRBJ2-1 | TRBD1 | TRBV6-4 | - | TGTGCCAGCAGTGAAGGGACAGGGGGCAATGAGCAGTTCTTC | CASSEGTGGNEQFF
TRBJ2-7 | TRBD1 | TRBV6-6 | - | TGTGCCAGCAGTTTACAGACAGGGGAGTACGAGCAGTACTTC | CASSLQTGEYEQYF
TRBJ2-3 | - | TRBV10-2 | - | TGCGCCAGCAGCCGTTCTAGGAAAGATACGCAGTATTTT | CASSRSRKDTQYF
TRBJ1-6 | - | TRBV6-5 | - | TGTGCCAGCAGCCCCCAGAGGGGGTCACCCCTCCACTTT | CASSPQRGSPLHF
TRBJ1-6 | TRBD1 | TRBV9 | few | TGTGCCAGCAGCGGTACGGGACAGAAGAATTCACCCCTCCACTTT | CASSGTGQKNSPLHF
TRBJ1-4 | - | TRBV5-1 | - | TGCGCCAGCACCTTCCAGGGTCTTCACGAAAAACTGTTTTTT | CASTFQGLHEKLFF
TRBJ2-7 | TRBD2 | TRBV9 | - | TGTGCCAGCAGCGTAGACAGCGGGGGGGCCCTATACGAGCAGTACTTC | CASSVDSGGALYEQYF